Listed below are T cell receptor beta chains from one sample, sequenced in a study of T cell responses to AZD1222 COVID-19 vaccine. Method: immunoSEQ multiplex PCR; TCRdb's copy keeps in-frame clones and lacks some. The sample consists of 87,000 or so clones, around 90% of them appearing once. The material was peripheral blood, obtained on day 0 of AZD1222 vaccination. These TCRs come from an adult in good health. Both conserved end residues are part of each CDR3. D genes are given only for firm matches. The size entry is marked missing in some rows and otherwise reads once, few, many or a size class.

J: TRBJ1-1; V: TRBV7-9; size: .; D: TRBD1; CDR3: CASSLGGTGSGAFF; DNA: TGTGCCAGCAGCTTAGGTGGGACAGGTTCCGGGGCTTTCTTT
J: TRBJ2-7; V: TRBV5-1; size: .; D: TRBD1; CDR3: CASTDRGSSSYEQYF; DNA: TGCGCCAGCACGGACAGGGGATCGAGCTCCTACGAGCAGTACTTC
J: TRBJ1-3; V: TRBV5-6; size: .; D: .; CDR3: CASSFRASGNTIYF; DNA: TGTGCCAGCAGCTTCCGGGCCTCTGGAAACACCATATATTTT
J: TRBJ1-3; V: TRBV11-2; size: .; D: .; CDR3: CASSPQGNTIYF; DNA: TGTGCCAGCAGCCCGCAGGGTAACACCATATATTTT
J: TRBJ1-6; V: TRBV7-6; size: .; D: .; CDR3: CASSLQGFGGNSPLHF; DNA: TGTGCCAGCAGCCTCCAGGGCTTTGGAGGGAATTCACCCCTCCACTTT
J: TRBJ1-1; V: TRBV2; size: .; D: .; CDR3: CASSEKQETEAFF; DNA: TGTGCCAGCAGTGAAAAACAGGAAACTGAAGCTTTCTTT
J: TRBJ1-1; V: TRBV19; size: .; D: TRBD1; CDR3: CASSTRDRNTEAFF; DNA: TGTGCCAGTAGTACCCGGGACAGAAACACTGAAGCTTTCTTT
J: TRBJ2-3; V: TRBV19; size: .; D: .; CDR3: CASSIVRSTVVTDTQYF; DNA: TGTGCCAGTAGTATAGTTCGCAGCACAGTGGTGACAGATACGCAGTATTTT
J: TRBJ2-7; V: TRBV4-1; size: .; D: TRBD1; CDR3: CASSQDPGTGREQYF; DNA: TGCGCCAGCAGCCAAGACCCCGGGACAGGGCGCGAGCAGTACTTC
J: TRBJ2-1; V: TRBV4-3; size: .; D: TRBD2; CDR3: CASSQGGGTYNEQFF; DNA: TGCGCCAGCAGCCAAGGCGGGGGGACCTACAATGAGCAGTTCTTC
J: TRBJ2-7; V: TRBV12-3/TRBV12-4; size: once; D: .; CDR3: CASSPVADHEQYF; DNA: TGTGCCAGCAGTCCGGTAGCAGACCACGAGCAGTACTTC
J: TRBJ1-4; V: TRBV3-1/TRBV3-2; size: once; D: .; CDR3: CASSQDIGVGATNEKLFF; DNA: TGTGCCAGCAGCCAAGATATCGGGGTGGGGGCTACTAATGAAAAACTGTTTTTT
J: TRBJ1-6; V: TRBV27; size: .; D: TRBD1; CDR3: CASSLKALTGTGKSPLHF; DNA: TGTGCCAGCAGTCTAAAGGCCCTTACCGGGACAGGGAAATCACCCCTCCACTTT
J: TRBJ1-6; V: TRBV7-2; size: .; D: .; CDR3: CASSWGRGRFYNSPLHF; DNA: TGTGCCAGCAGCTGGGGGAGAGGGAGATTCTATAATTCACCCCTCCACTTT
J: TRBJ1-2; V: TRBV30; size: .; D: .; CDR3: CAWSPGDYGYTF; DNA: TGTGCCTGGAGTCCCGGGGACTATGGCTACACCTTC
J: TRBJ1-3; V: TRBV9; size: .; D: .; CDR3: CASSPLASGNTIYF; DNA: TGTGCCAGCAGCCCCTTGGCTTCTGGAAACACCATATATTTT
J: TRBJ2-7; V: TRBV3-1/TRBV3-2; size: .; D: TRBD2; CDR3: CASSQSGGLYEQYF; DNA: TGTGCCAGCAGCCAAAGCGGGGGCTTGTACGAGCAGTACTTC
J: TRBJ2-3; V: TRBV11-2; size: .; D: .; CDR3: CASSLAAGNRDTQYF; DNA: TGTGCCAGCAGCTTAGCCGCAGGGAATCGGGATACGCAGTATTTT
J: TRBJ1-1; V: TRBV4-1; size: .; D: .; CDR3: CASTSLGGFGTEAFF; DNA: TGCGCCAGCACCTCCCTGGGGGGGTTTGGAACTGAAGCTTTCTTT
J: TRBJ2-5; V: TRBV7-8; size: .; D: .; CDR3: CASSPDPNLQETQYF; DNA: TGTGCCAGCAGCCCAGACCCTAACCTCCAAGAGACCCAGTACTTC
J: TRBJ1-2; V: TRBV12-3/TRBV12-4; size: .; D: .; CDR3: CASTSHLNGYTF; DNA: TGTGCCAGCACCTCCCACCTCAATGGCTACACCTTC
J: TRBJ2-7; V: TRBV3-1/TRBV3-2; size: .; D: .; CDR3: CASSQEGRIYEQYF; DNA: TGTGCCAGCAGCCAAGAGGGCCGGATCTACGAGCAGTACTTC
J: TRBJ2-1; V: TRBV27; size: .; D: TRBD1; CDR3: CASRTGTATSYNEQFF; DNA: TGTGCCAGCAGAACCGGGACAGCAACCTCCTACAATGAGCAGTTCTTC
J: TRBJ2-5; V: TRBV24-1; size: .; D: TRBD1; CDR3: CATSGQGSETQYF; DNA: TGTGCCACCAGCGGACAGGGGTCGGAGACCCAGTACTTC
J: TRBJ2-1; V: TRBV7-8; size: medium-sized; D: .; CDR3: CASSLSHLSYNEQFF; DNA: TGTGCCAGCAGCTTAAGTCATCTCTCCTACAATGAGCAGTTCTTC
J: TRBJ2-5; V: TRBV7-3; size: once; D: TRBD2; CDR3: CASSSGLAGGMETQYF; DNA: TGTGCCAGCAGCTCGGGACTAGCGGGGGGAATGGAGACCCAGTACTTC
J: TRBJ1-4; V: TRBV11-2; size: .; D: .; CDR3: CASSQLQGRGGKLFF; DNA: TGTGCCAGCAGCCAGTTGCAAGGTCGGGGGGGAAAACTGTTTTTT
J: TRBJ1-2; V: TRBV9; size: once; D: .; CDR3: CASSTRTGYGYTF; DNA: TGTGCCAGCAGCACCCGGACCGGTTATGGCTACACCTTC
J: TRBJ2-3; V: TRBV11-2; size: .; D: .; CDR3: CASSLVPGKGADTQYF; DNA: TGTGCCAGCAGCTTAGTTCCGGGGAAGGGTGCAGATACGCAGTATTTT
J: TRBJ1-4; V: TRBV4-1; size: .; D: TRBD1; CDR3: CASSQVDRGAEKLFF; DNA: TGCGCCAGCAGCCAAGTAGACAGGGGGGCTGAAAAACTGTTTTTT
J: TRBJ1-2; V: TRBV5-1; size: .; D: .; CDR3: CASSGGGRAIGGYTF; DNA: TGCGCCAGCAGCGGGGGTGGCAGGGCGATTGGTGGCTACACCTTC
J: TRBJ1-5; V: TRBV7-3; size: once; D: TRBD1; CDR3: CASSFTGGQPQHF; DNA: TGTGCCAGCAGCTTTACAGGGGGCCAGCCCCAGCATTTT
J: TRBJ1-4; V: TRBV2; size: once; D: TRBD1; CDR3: CASSAGTGREKVFF; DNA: TGTGCCAGCAGTGCCGGGACAGGTCGTGAGAAAGTGTTTTTT
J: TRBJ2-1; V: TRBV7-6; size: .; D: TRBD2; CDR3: CASSYGASGGAGNEQFF; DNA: TGTGCCAGCAGCTATGGCGCTAGCGGGGGGGCGGGGAATGAGCAGTTCTTC
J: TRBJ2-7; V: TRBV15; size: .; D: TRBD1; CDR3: CATTPGTGGFYEQYF; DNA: TGTGCCACCACACCGGGGACAGGGGGCTTCTACGAGCAGTACTTC
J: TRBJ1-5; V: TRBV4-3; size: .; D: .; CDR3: CASSQEAGGPQHF; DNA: TGCGCCAGCAGCCAAGAGGCGGGAGGGCCCCAGCATTTT
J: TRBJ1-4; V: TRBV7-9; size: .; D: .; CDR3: CASSLNEKLFF; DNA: TGTGCCAGCAGCTTAAATGAAAAACTGTTTTTT
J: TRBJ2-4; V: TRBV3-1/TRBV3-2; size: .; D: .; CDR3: CASSQRQGRDIQYF; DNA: TGTGCCAGCAGCCAACGGCAGGGGAGAGACATTCAGTACTTC
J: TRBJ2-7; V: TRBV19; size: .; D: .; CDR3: CASQGQQTYEQYF; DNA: TGTGCCAGCCAAGGACAGCAGACCTACGAGCAGTACTTC
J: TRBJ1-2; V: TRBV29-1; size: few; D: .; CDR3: CSVSRDTNGYTF; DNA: TGCAGCGTTTCGCGGGACACGAATGGCTACACCTTC
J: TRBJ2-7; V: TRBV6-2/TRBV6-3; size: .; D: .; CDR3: CASSLSSYEQYF; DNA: TGTGCCAGCAGTTTGAGCTCCTACGAGCAGTACTTC
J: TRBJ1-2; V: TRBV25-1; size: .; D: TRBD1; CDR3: CASSERDDRVSYGYTF; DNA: TGTGCCAGCAGTGAGCGAGACGACAGGGTTAGCTATGGCTACACCTTC
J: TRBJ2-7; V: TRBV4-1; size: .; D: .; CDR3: CASSPRGGVSYEQYF; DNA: TGCGCCAGCAGCCCCAGAGGGGGGGTGTCCTACGAGCAGTACTTC
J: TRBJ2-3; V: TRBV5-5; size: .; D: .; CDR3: CASSLVTYITDTQYF; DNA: TGTGCCAGCAGCTTGGTTACTTATATCACGGATACGCAGTATTTT
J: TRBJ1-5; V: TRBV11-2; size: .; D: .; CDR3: CASSSRFSLGHGQPQHF; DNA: TGTGCCAGCAGCTCCCGGTTTTCACTGGGGCACGGCCAGCCCCAGCATTTT
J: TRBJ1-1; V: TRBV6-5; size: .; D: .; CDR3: CASRFQGVNTEAFF; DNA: TGTGCCAGCAGATTCCAAGGGGTTAACACTGAAGCTTTCTTT
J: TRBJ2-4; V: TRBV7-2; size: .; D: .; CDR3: CASSLGVAKNIQYF; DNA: TGTGCCAGCAGCTTAGGAGTAGCCAAAAACATTCAGTACTTC
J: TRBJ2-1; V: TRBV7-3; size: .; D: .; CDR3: CASSRLGTQRYNEQFF; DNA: TGTGCCAGCAGCCGATTAGGGACCCAACGCTACAATGAGCAGTTCTTC
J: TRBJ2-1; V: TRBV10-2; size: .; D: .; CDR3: CASSESIDLDEQFF; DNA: TGCGCCAGCAGTGAGTCGATAGACCTGGATGAGCAGTTCTTC
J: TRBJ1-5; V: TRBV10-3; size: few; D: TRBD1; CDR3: CAISRTGSDQPQHF; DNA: TGTGCCATCAGCCGGACAGGATCTGATCAGCCCCAGCATTTT
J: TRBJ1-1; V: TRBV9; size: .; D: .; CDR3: CASSVQGVNTEAFF; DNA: TGTGCCAGCAGCGTACAGGGCGTGAACACTGAAGCTTTCTTT
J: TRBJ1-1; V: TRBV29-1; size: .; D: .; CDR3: CSVPSGGLNTEAFF; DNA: TGCAGCGTCCCGTCGGGGGGGCTAAACACTGAAGCTTTCTTT
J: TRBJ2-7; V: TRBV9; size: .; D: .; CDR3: CASSAYTGSYEQYF; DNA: TGTGCCAGCAGCGCATACACAGGGTCCTACGAGCAGTACTTC